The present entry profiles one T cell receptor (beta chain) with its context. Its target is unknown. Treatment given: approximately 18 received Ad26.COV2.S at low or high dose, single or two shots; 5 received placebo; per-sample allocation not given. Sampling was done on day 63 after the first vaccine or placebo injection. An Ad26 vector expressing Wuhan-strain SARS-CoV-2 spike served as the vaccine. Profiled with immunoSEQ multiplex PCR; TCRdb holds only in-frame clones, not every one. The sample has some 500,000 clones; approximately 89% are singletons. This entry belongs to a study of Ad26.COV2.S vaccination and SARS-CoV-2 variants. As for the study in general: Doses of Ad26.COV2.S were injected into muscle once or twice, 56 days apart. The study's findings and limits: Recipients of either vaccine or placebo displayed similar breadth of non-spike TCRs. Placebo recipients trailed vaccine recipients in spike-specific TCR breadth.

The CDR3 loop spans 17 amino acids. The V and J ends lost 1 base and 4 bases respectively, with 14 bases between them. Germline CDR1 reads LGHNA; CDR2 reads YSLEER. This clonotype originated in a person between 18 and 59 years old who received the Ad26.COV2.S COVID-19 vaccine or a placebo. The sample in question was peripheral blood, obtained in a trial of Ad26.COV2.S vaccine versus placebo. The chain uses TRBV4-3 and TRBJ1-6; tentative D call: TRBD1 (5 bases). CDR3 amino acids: CASSQVGTDFYNSPLHF. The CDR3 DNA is TGCGCCAGCAGCCAAGTAGGGACGGACTTTTATAATTCACCCCTCCACTTT.